Detailed here is one T cell receptor beta chain. Antigen: not known. Amplification of TCR beta CDR3 regions used RNA as the template. First-round RT-PCR of the TCR CDR3 relied on the HTBI primer set. In TCRdb, the multiplex PCR reads were re-called with MiXCR into one record per CDR3 protein. The sample contains hundreds of thousands of distinct CDR3 sequences, around 17% of which appear only once. Patients between 18 and 65 years old had hyperthyroidism, newly diagnosed and lasting under 2 months. The PBMCs studied were ones that came from 10 ml fresh peripheral blood. This record comes from a study of T cells in Graves' hyperthyroidism and ophthalmopathy. Study results and caveats: Most thyroid clonotypes expanded above 0.001 were also detected in blood.

Sequencing was done on a sample of blood. The clonotype was recovered from a woman between 18 and 30 years old with Graves' hyperthyroidism.

The CDR3 bases are TGTGCCAGCAGTTACCCCCAGGGATGGGATACGCAGTATTTT. Amino acids: CASSYPQGWDTQYF. The chain recombines TRBV6-9 with TRBJ2-3; D possibly corresponds to TRBD1 (5 bases). The CDR3 length is 14 residues. V lost 3 bases, J lost 6 bases, and 13 bases lay in between. Per germline, CDR1 MNHGY and CDR2 SVAAGI.